The T cell receptor beta chain described here comes from a study of T cells in localized non-small cell lung cancer. Assay: immunoSEQ multiplex PCR; the TCRdb copy retains only in-frame clones and omits some. The data hold some 38,000 clones, with around nine tenths observed a single time. This clone was found a few times. This sequence originates from a female donor older than 55 with stage I lung adenocarcinoma. The specimen was peripheral blood, collected before any cancer treatment.

The CDR3 coding sequence is TGTGCCAGCAGTGCCAGAGAAGGGAGCAATCAGCCCCAGCATTTT. Translation: CASSAREGSNQPQHF. The genes are TRBV2 and TRBJ1-5; no definite D call. Trimming removed 4 bases from V and 1 base from J, with 11 bases in between. This CDR3 is built from 15 residues. The germline V gene encodes CDR1 SNHLY and CDR2 FYNNEI.